Shown below are 7 T cell receptor beta chains from a single sample sequenced in a study of blood T cell repertoires in COVID-19. This table comes from immunoSEQ multiplex PCR, and its TCRdb copy is limited to in-frame clones, with some not included. The sample has over 150,000 clones; 85% are singletons. Sequences were obtained from PBMCs or T cells enriched from blood (not recorded which). The source of these receptors is a man in his forties or fifties who had recovered from COVID-19.

J is TRBJ1-1 and V is TRBV5-1; D call uncertain. Trimming pared 2 bases from V and 3 bases from J, leaving 14 bases between. Germline values: CDR1 SGHRS, CDR2 YFSETQ. The CDR3 has 15 amino acids. The CDR3 reads CASSFKGPGDTEAFF. The DNA of the CDR3 is TGCGCCAGCAGCTTTAAAGGCCCCGGGGACACTGAAGCTTTCTTT.

The chain joins TRBV9 to TRBJ2-2; maybe TRBD1 (5 bases). Trimming cost V 3 bases and J 2 bases, with 14 bases left between them. The CDR3 has 16 residues. CDR1 and CDR2 from the germline V gene are SGDLS and YYNGEE. CDR3 nucleotides: TGTGCCAGCAGCGCAAGAGACAGATTAAACACCGGGGAGCTGTTTTTT. Protein: CASSARDRLNTGELFF.

The chain carries TRBV25-1 and TRBJ1-1; D gene uncertain. Trimming removed 4 bases from V and 8 bases from J, with 14 bases in between. The germline V gene encodes CDR1 MGHDK and CDR2 SYGVNS. This CDR3 spans 13 amino acids. The CDR3 spells CASSVGGNPEAFF. The CDR3 DNA sequence: TGTGCCAGCAGTGTTGGTGGCAATCCAGAAGCTTTCTTT.

This chain links TRBV19 with TRBJ1-4, with 11 bases that match TRBD1. The CDR3 is 13 amino acids. Germline trimming cut 9 bases from V and 5 bases from J; bases unmatched to any gene: 2. Germline CDR1 reads LNHDA; CDR2 reads SQIVND (reference sequence). The CDR3 nucleotides are TGTGCCAGCAGGGACAGGGGGAATGAAAAACTGTTTTTT. It codes for CASRDRGNEKLFF.

The V and J genes are TRBV9 and TRBJ1-3, with D unclear. This CDR3 has 14 amino acids. Trimming left V 0 bases short and J 8 bases short, with 12 bases between. Germline V lookup: CDR1 SGDLS, CDR2 YYNGEE. As DNA, the CDR3 is TGTGCCAGCAGCGTAGGAGGGATTAGAGACACCATATATTTT. It translates to CASSVGGIRDTIYF.

The chain couples TRBV10-2 to TRBJ1-5, with D uncertain. The CDR3 loop spans 14 amino acids. Trimming left V 8 bases short and J 2 bases short, with 13 bases between. Germline V gives CDR1 WSHSY, CDR2 SAAADI. The CDR3 DNA reads as TGCGCCAGCGCCCCGGGGAATGGCAATCAGCCCCAGCATTTT. Translating gives CASAPGNGNQPQHF.

The chain recombines TRBV10-2 with TRBJ2-2; 7 positions match TRBD1. This CDR3 has 14 amino acids. Germline V gives CDR1 WSHSY, CDR2 SAAADI. J gave up 4 bases and V 6 bases, and 5 bases lay outside the gene matches. CDR3 region: CASRDWDSTGELFF. The CDR3 coding sequence is TGCGCCAGCAGGGATTGGGACAGCACCGGGGAGCTGTTTTTT.